The 5 T cell receptor beta chains presented below share a single source sample, sequenced in a study of blood T cell repertoires in COVID-19. Using immunoSEQ multiplex PCR, the repertoire was profiled, and TCRdb retains in-frame clones only, with some absent. This table has 70,000 to 90,000 clones, roughly 82% appearing once. Material: peripheral blood. The receptor set was obtained from a woman of 80 years or more with acute or convalescent COVID-19.

V is TRBV19 and J is TRBJ2-1; TRBD2 aligns across 11 bases. CDR1 and CDR2 (germline): LNHDA, SQIVND (reference sequence). The trim removed 5 bases at V and 4 bases at J, leaving 4 bases unmatched. This CDR3 spans 15 amino acids. CDR3 sequence reads: CASSPRLAGYNEQFF. DNA of the CDR3: TGTGCCAGTAGTCCGCGACTAGCGGGATACAATGAGCAGTTCTTC.

The chain couples TRBV20-1 to TRBJ2-7, with 10 bases fitting TRBD2. This CDR3 region has 16 residues. V was clipped by 3 bases and J by 7 bases; unmatched bases: 15. Germline V gene data show CDR1 as DFQATT and CDR2 as SNEGSKA (reference sequence). CDR3 loop: CSASLFQPGLAEEQYF. As DNA, the CDR3 is TGCAGTGCTAGTTTGTTCCAGCCTGGACTAGCGGAAGAGCAGTACTTC.

On this clone itself: Other DNA sequences in this sample translate to the same CDR3. The rearrangement joins TRBV7-2 to TRBJ2-1, with 7 bases fitting TRBD2. CDR1 and CDR2 from the germline V gene are SGHTA and FQGNSA. This CDR3 comprises 15 residues. The V gene end was trimmed by 0 bases and the J gene end by 2 bases; junction bases not matched to a gene: 1. CDR3 DNA: TGTGCCAGCAGCTTAGCGGGGGGGGCCTACAATGAGCAGTTCTTC. Protein: CASSLAGGAYNEQFF.

This rearrangement joins TRBV21-1 to TRBJ1-2. TRBV21-1 is classified as a pseudogene. CDR3 size: 10 residues. For the CDR3, the DNA is TGTGCCAGCCGTGAGTATGGCTACACCTTC. It yields the protein CASREYGYTF.

This sequence joins TRBV6-5 and TRBJ1-5; 9 bases map to TRBD1. Germline CDR1 is MNHEY and CDR2 is SVGAGI. J lost 6 bases, V lost 10 bases, and 4 bases had no gene match. CDR3 size: 12 residues. CDR3 DNA: TGTGCCAACGGACAGGGGAGTCAGCCCCAGCATTTT. Amino acid sequence: CANGQGSQPQHF.